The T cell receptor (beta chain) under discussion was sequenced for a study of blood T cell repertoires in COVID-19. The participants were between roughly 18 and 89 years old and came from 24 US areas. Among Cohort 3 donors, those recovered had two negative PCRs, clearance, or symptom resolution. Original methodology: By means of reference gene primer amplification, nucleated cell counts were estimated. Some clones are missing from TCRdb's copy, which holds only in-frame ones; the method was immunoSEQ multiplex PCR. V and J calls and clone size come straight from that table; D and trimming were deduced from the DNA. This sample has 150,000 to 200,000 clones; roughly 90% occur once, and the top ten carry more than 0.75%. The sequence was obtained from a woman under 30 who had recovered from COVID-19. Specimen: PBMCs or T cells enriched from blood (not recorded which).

CDR3 sequence: CASRVYNEQFF. The DNA of the CDR3 is TGTGCCAGCCGGGTCTACAATGAGCAGTTCTTC. This chain joins TRBV2 and TRBJ2-1; D is unclear. V was pared by 8 bases and J by 3 bases, with 5 bases between. Germline assignment: CDR1 SNHLY and CDR2 FYNNEI. The CDR3 consists of 11 residues.